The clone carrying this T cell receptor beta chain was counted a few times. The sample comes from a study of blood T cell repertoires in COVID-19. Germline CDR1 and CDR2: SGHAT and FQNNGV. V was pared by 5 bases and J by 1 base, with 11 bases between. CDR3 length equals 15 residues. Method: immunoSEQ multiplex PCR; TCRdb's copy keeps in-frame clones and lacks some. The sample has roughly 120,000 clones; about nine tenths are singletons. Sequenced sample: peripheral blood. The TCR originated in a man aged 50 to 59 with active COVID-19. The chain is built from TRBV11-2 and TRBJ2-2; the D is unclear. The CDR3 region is CASSPLSGNTGELFF. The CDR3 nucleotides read TGTGCCAGCAGCCCATTATCGGGGAACACCGGGGAGCTGTTTTTT.